Listed below are T cell receptor beta chains from one sample, sequenced in a study of cytomegalovirus exposure and HLA in healthy donors. The method was immunoSEQ multiplex PCR; TCRdb's version includes in-frame clones alone and lacks a portion of them. Of over 100,000 clones listed, over 60% were seen once; the top ten hold 2.5% to 3%. Sequencing was performed on PBMCs. These receptors all come from a young woman in good health and CMV-seropositive. The CDR3 runs from the conserved cysteine through the conserved F or W.

>TRBJ2-7|TRBV5-1
CASREFYEQYF
>TRBJ2-1|TRBV19
CASSRAQEAEQFF
>TRBJ1-2|TRBV15
CATSTRQGGDYGYTF
>TRBJ1-5|TRBV28
CASCRQGANQPQHF
>TRBJ1-2|TRBV5-6
CASSLAIYGYTF
>TRBJ2-5|TRBV5-1
CASSPASGKVETQYF
>TRBJ1-1|TRBV5-6
CASSLRVSRAFF
>TRBJ1-1|TRBV6-1
CASSEFDTEAFF
>TRBJ2-3|TRBV5-1
CASSLDGGGGTDTQYF
>TRBJ1-2|TRBV4-2
CASSQGFSSGARGYTF
>TRBJ2-5|TRBV6-1
CASSKDRVEETQYF
>TRBJ2-7|TRBV6-5
CASSQKAGGPYEQYF
>TRBJ1-2|TRBV6-1
CASTDIRERYTF
>TRBJ2-7|TRBV19
CASSRVMGETGADYEQYF
>TRBJ1-3|TRBV25-1
CASSELGQGNTIYF
>TRBJ1-1|TRBV5-4
CASSSNRGSEAFF
>TRBJ2-3|TRBV6-1
CASSEASRFTDTQYF
>TRBJ2-5|TRBV6-1
CASTQGGWETQYF
>TRBJ2-7|TRBV7-2
CASSLDVRVYEQYF
>TRBJ2-1|TRBV18
CASSLAGSSYNEQFF
>TRBJ1-2|TRBV18
CASSRGALPYTF
>TRBJ2-3|TRBV6-5
CASSYGAGLTDTQYF
>TRBJ2-7|TRBV6-1
CASIRRPPTYEQYF
>TRBJ1-5|TRBV7-9
CASSLTDQPQHF
>TRBJ1-4|TRBV6-5
CASGFRLRDEKLFF
>TRBJ2-1|TRBV4-1
CASSQETSLYNEQFF
>TRBJ2-1|TRBV2
CASRGGRTNEQFF
>TRBJ2-7|TRBV6-5
CASSYSLAGDGYEQYF
>TRBJ1-1|TRBV19
CASSLLPGQGVGTEAFF
>TRBJ1-1|TRBV9
CASSAPDRGGSTEAFF
>TRBJ1-1|TRBV19
CASSARQGAPLNTEAFF
>TRBJ2-7|TRBV7-9
CASSLKGMLTSGAAYEQYF
>TRBJ2-1|TRBV5-8
CASRARGGVEQFF
>TRBJ1-4|TRBV28
CASSLWYSGTTNEKLFF
>TRBJ2-1|TRBV10-2
CASREGNSGRWDNEQFF
>TRBJ2-7|TRBV11-2
CASSRQGASRYEQYF
>TRBJ2-7|TRBV9
CASSVVAGDYEQYF
>TRBJ2-3|TRBV20-1
CSSESADTQYF
>TRBJ1-1|TRBV7-8
CASSLKRGEDTEAFF
>TRBJ1-2|TRBV27
CASSFIGTGGEGDGYTF
>TRBJ1-1|TRBV5-1
CASSLGQGANTEAFF
>TRBJ2-1|TRBV25-1
CASTGTSYYNEQFF
>TRBJ2-5|TRBV10-1
CASSEDKTSGGGETQYF
>TRBJ1-2|TRBV25-1
CASLDRTGYGYTF
>TRBJ1-5|TRBV6-6
CASSYWGERNQPQHF
>TRBJ1-1|TRBV4-2
CASSRGTGEAFF
>TRBJ1-2|TRBV7-8
CASSISLGALLYGYTF
>TRBJ2-3|TRBV11-1
CASSLGGRAGDTQYF
>TRBJ1-5|TRBV5-6
CASSRRGEDFGSNQPQHF
>TRBJ1-1|TRBV2
CATQQGPLWEAFF
>TRBJ1-1|TRBV7-6
CASSQAGRPNTEAFF
>TRBJ1-2|TRBV6-5
CASSLNSAWAYGYTF
>TRBJ1-5|TRBV4-1
CASSQPSRTGNNQPQHF
>NA|TRBV30
CAWRSRGASYEQYF